Listed below are T cell receptor beta chains from one sample, sequenced in a study of PD-L1 blockade in urothelial cancer. Assay: immunoSEQ multiplex PCR; the TCRdb copy retains only in-frame clones and omits some. The sample consists of under 90,000 clones, around nine tenths of them appearing once. The sequencing here drew on PBMCs, taken around atezolizumab (anti-PD-L1) treatment. The receptors stem from a man aged 60 to 69 with urothelial cancer. The conserved cysteine and the conserved F or W are not part of the CDR3 here. Rows may omit the clone size; those that give it use once, few, many or a size class.

abundance,len,j_gene,v_gene,CDR3aa
-,12,TRBJ1-1,TRBV6-5,ASRRQGENTEAF
-,13,TRBJ1-2,TRBV30,AWSGSGQRHYGYT
-,13,TRBJ2-3,TRBV9,ASSVGQGAVDTQY
-,13,TRBJ1-4,TRBV29-1,SVEWQGAGNEKLF
once,13,TRBJ2-3,TRBV5-4,ASSLGLAGEDTQY
-,14,TRBJ2-5,TRBV4-1,ASSQVAGGPIETQY
-,15,TRBJ2-1,TRBV5-1,ASSPSSGSLSYNEQF
-,13,TRBJ2-1,TRBV4-3,ASTRGLAEYNEQF
once,13,TRBJ1-5,TRBV4-1,ASSQDRTGNQPQH
-,11,TRBJ1-2,TRBV27,ASRSTGAGGYT
-,14,TRBJ2-3,TRBV7-3,ASSLGTSAPTDTQY
-,13,TRBJ2-3,TRBV28,ASTPGQGWSDTQY
-,12,TRBJ2-1,TRBV4-2,ASSQPDIHNEQF
-,13,TRBJ1-3,TRBV7-2,ASSLGGFSGNTIY
few,12,TRBJ1-6,TRBV7-2,ASSFGQVVAPLH
-,12,TRBJ2-1,TRBV19,ASSMYSLNNEQF
once,13,TRBJ2-7,TRBV19,ASSIGGQGSAEQY
-,11,TRBJ2-7,TRBV10-3,ATRGVAHYEQY
-,13,TRBJ2-2,TRBV19,ASSIGSGGSGELF
-,14,TRBJ1-4,TRBV19,ASSIVRTGGNEKLF
-,14,TRBJ1-2,TRBV6-1,ASSEAGQGALYGYT
once,11,TRBJ2-1,TRBV28,ASSESSYNEQF
-,12,TRBJ2-7,TRBV7-3,ASSIAGQTYEQY
-,8,TRBJ1-1,TRBV29-1,SVEVGQAF
-,13,TRBJ2-5,TRBV7-8,ASSPQGAYSETQY
-,10,TRBJ1-4,TRBV30,AWSVRGASLF
-,12,TRBJ2-3,TRBV28,ASTSVEAQDTQY
-,9,TRBJ2-1,TRBV6-5,ASSSDTEQF
-,14,TRBJ2-2,TRBV19,ASSPPWDRVTGELF
-,12,TRBJ2-5,TRBV18,ASSQMAGRETQY
-,16,TRBJ2-6,TRBV7-2,ASSLFQGHNSGANVLT
-,13,TRBJ2-7,TRBV2,ASSVEDRGPLGQY
-,11,TRBJ2-3,TRBV28,ASSLGQLGTQY
once,13,TRBJ2-3,TRBV15,ATTKGAVETDTQY
-,14,TRBJ2-3,TRBV14,ASSLASGRVTDTQY
-,14,TRBJ1-1,TRBV5-4,ASSLRTGSGNTEAF
-,13,TRBJ1-3,TRBV5-6,ASSLDRGPGNTIY
-,11,TRBJ2-7,TRBV14,ASSQGAGNEQY
once,11,TRBJ2-7,TRBV10-2,ASGGAPSYEQY
-,14,TRBJ2-7,TRBV29-1,SVEGGQLERESEQY
-,11,TRBJ2-3,TRBV4-3,ASSQDFADTQY
-,14,TRBJ2-3,TRBV5-6,ASSLRQGSGTDTQY
-,11,TRBJ2-5,TRBV5-1,ASSLQGQGPQY
-,11,TRBJ2-3,TRBV4-3,ASSRAEGDTQY
-,11,TRBJ2-3,TRBV19,ASSTGGTDTQY
-,13,TRBJ1-5,TRBV5-6,ASSLVQYSNQPQH
-,14,TRBJ2-7,TRBV25-1,ASSEAPGQGSYEQY
once,13,TRBJ2-1,TRBV6-1,ASSEMSGTYNEQF
-,11,TRBJ2-1,TRBV19,ASTRQEGGEQF
-,13,TRBJ2-3,TRBV4-1,ASSQGRGGADTQY
-,13,TRBJ2-3,TRBV5-6,ASSLGGGSADTQY
-,12,TRBJ1-1,TRBV6-1,ASRLGTGDTEAF
-,13,TRBJ2-5,TRBV5-1,ASTSYAGDLETQY
-,12,TRBJ1-1,TRBV19,ASSLTTGGTEAF
-,12,TRBJ1-1,TRBV6-5,ASSWVTGNAEAF
-,12,TRBJ1-2,TRBV9,ASTQTGSNYGYT